The rows below give T cell receptor beta chains drawn from one sample of a study of T cell repertoires in cytomegalovirus infection. TCRdb redid the calling of the reads with MiXCR, one entry per CDR3 protein. Of 700,000 to 950,000 distinct CDR3 sequences listed, about 33% were seen once; the top ten hold around an eighth. These TCRs' antigens remain unknown. Sequenced material: cultured CD8+ T cells from PBMCs, taken from culture after CMV antigen stimulation. The receptors stem from a human donor in good health (CMV status not recorded). Some clones in this sample may be carry-over from other donors' samples. Each CDR3 is given with its conserved first and last residue. D genes are given only for firm matches. The size field is filled for only some rows; it gives once, few, many or a size class.

j_gene	abundance	v_gene	d_gene	CDR3nt	CDR3aa
TRBJ2-5	once	TRBV20-1	TRBD2	TGCAGTGCTAGGGCGAGCGGGGGGTCCCTCCAAGAGACCCAGTACTTC	CSARASGGSLQETQYF
TRBJ2-1	few	TRBV7-8	NA	TGTGCCACTCTCCCGCGGGTTAACAATGAGCAGTTCTTC	CATLPRVNNEQFF
TRBJ2-7	NA	TRBV6-1	NA	TGTGCCAGCCGTGAATATTCCGGGTCCTACGAGCAGTACTTC	CASREYSGSYEQYF
TRBJ2-1	many	TRBV7-8	TRBD2	TGTGCCAGCAGCTTTCCGACTAGCGGGGGGGCCGTAGATGAGCAGTTCTTC	CASSFPTSGGAVDEQFF
TRBJ1-1	few	TRBV6-6	TRBD1	TGTGCCAGCAGTTATTCCCTCCCTACCCGGACAGGGGGTTTATTGGACACTGAAGCTTTCTTT	CASSYSLPTRTGGLLDTEAFF
TRBJ1-2	NA	TRBV14	TRBD1	TGTGCCAGCAGCCAAGAGGGGACAGGAGCTCAAGTTGGGTATGAGGGCTATGGCTACACCTTC	CASSQEGTGAQVGYEGYGYTF
TRBJ2-4	few	TRBV6-1	NA	TGTGCCAGCAGTGAAGGATCGTCTTTAGCTCAGTACTTC	CASSEGSSLAQYF
TRBJ2-1	NA	TRBV7-3	TRBD2	TGTGCCAGCAGCTGGGATGGGGGGGACAATGAGCAGTTCTTC	CASSWDGGDNEQFF
TRBJ1-5	NA	TRBV3-1	NA	TGTGCCAGCAGCCAAGGTCCCACAGGGAATAGCAATCAGCCCCAGCATTTT	CASSQGPTGNSNQPQHF
TRBJ2-4	few	TRBV12-3/TRBV12-4	NA	TGTGCCAGCAGTTTTTCCCTTGTGGCGGCCAAAAACATTCAGTACTTC	CASSFSLVAAKNIQYF
TRBJ2-1	NA	TRBV6-5	NA	TGTGCCAGCAGTTCCGGGACGGATCACAATGAGCAGTTCTTC	CASSSGTDHNEQFF
TRBJ1-2	once	TRBV6-8	NA	TGTGCCAGCAGTTACTCCGCTATCGGGGGCTTAGCTAACTATGGCTACACCTTC	CASSYSAIGGLANYGYTF
TRBJ1-2	many	TRBV10-2	NA	TGCGCCAGCAGTGAGTCCGACTACGATTCCGGCTATGGCTACACCTTC	CASSESDYDSGYGYTF
TRBJ1-3	few	TRBV27	NA	TGTGCCGTGGTATCCGGAAACACCATATATTTT	CAVVSGNTIYF
TRBJ2-3	few	TRBV27	TRBD2	TGTGCCAGCACCCCTTGGGCGGGGGGACCTCACACAGATACGCAGTATTTT	CASTPWAGGPHTDTQYF
TRBJ2-3	NA	TRBV19	TRBD1	TGTGCCAGTAGTCCCCGACCGGACAGGCCCCGCACAGATACGCAGTATTTT	CASSPRPDRPRTDTQYF
TRBJ1-5	NA	TRBV12-5	NA	TGTGCTAGTGGTCTGGACCCGGAACGGGGTAGCAATCAGCCCCAGCATTTT	CASGLDPERGSNQPQHF
TRBJ2-3	NA	TRBV2	TRBD2	TGTGCCAGCAGACCTAGCGGGGGGGCGGCAACAGATACGCAGTATTTT	CASRPSGGAATDTQYF
TRBJ2-3	many	TRBV7-2	TRBD2	TGTGCCAGCAGCTTAAGGTCTAGCGGGGTGGTTTCGCAGTATTTT	CASSLRSSGVVSQYF